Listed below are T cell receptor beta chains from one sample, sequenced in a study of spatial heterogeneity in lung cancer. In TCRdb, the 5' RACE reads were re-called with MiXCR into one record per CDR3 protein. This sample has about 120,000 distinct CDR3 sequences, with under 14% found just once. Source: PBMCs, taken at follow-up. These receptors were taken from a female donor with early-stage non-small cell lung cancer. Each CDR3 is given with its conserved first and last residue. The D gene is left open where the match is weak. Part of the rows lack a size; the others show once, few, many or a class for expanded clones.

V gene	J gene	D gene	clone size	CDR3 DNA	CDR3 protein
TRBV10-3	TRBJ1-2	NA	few	TGTGCCATCAGTGGGGCAGCTCGGACTAACTATGGCTACACCTTC	CAISGAARTNYGYTF
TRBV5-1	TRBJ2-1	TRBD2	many	TGCGCCAGCAGCTTGGAGGCTAGCGGGTACAATGAGCAGTTCTTC	CASSLEASGYNEQFF
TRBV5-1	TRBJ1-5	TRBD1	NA	TGCGCCAGCAGCTTGGGGACAGGGAACAATCAGCCCCAGCATTTT	CASSLGTGNNQPQHF
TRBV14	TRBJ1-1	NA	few	TGTGCCAGCAGCCGTCTGCAGGGCCCGAGGTTTGACACTGAAGCTTTCTTT	CASSRLQGPRFDTEAFF
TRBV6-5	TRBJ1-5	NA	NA	TGTGCCAGCAGGCCGGGGAAGATCAATCAGCCCCAGCATTTT	CASRPGKINQPQHF
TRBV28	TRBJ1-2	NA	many	TGTGCCAGCCGACACCGGCGAGGGGGAACCTATGGCTACACCTTC	CASRHRRGGTYGYTF
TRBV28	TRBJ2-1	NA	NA	TGTGCCAGCAGTTCCCCTCACTACATCAATGAGCAGTTCTTC	CASSSPHYINEQFF
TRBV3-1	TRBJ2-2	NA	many	TGTGCCAGCAGCCAAGATTTCGCATCCGGGGAGCTGTTTTTT	CASSQDFASGELFF
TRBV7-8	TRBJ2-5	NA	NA	TGTGCCAGCCTCCCCACACGGGGACCCCAAGAGACCCAGTACTTC	CASLPTRGPQETQYF
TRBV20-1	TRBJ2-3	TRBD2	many	TGCAGTGCTCCCGGGACTAGCGGGCAAGATACGCAGTATTTT	CSAPGTSGQDTQYF
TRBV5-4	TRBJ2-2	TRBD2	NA	TGTGCCAGCAGCTTGGTTAGCGGGATGAACACCGGGGAGCTGTTTTTT	CASSLVSGMNTGELFF
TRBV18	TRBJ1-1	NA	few	TGTGCCAGCTCCTACGCTCACCCTTCAGCCGAGGGCACTGAAGCTTTCTTT	CASSYAHPSAEGTEAFF
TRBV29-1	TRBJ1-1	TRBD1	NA	TGCAGCGTTATCAGGGGGGACACTGAAGCTTTCTTT	CSVIRGDTEAFF
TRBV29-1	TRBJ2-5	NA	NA	TGCAGCGGCCAGACGGGCCTTTGGGAGACCCAGTACTTC	CSGQTGLWETQYF
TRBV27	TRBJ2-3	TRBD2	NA	TGTGCCAGCAGCGAAATAGCGGGACCCAGTACGCAGTATTTT	CASSEIAGPSTQYF
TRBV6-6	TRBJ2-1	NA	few	TGTGCCAGCATGCGGCAGTACAATGAGCAGTTCTTC	CASMRQYNEQFF
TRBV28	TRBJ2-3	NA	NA	TGTGCCAGCAGTTTAATTTTCGGCAGGGTAAGACGAGATACGCAGTATTTT	CASSLIFGRVRRDTQYF
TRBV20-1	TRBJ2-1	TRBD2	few	TGCAGTGCGACCGGGACTAGCGGGCCAATCTCCTACAATGAGCAGTTCTTC	CSATGTSGPISYNEQFF
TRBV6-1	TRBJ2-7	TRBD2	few	TGTGCCAGCAGTGACCCCAGTTCACTAGCGGAGCAGTACTTC	CASSDPSSLAEQYF
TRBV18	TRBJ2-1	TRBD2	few	TGTGCCAGCTCACCACCCTCGGCGGGAGGAACAAGAGGGGAGCAGTTCTTC	CASSPPSAGGTRGEQFF
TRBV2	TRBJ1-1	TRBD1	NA	TGTGCCAGCACCCAGGGGGCCACTGAAGCTTTCTTT	CASTQGATEAFF
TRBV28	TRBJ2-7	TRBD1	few	TGTGCCAGCATCACAGGGGGAACGGACGAGCAGTACTTC	CASITGGTDEQYF
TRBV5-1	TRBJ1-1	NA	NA	TGCGCCAGCAGCTTGTCGACAGCAGGGAACCCTGAAGCTTTCTTT	CASSLSTAGNPEAFF
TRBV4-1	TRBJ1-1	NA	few	TGCGCCAGCAGCCGATCACCCGGGATTGAACTCACTGAAGCTTTCTTT	CASSRSPGIELTEAFF
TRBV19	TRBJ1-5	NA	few	TGTGCCAGTACCCCTGGCGAGGGGCGTCAGCCCCAGCATTTT	CASTPGEGRQPQHF
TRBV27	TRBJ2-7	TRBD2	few	TGTGCCAGCAGCCGGACTAGCGGGACGGGCTACGAGCAGTACTTC	CASSRTSGTGYEQYF
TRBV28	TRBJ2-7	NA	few	TGTGCCAGCAGAGACATGGGACGGCGGTCCTACGAGCAGTACTTC	CASRDMGRRSYEQYF
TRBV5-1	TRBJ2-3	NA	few	TGCGCCAGCATCCGTTCGGGGCAGAACACAGATACGCAGTATTTT	CASIRSGQNTDTQYF
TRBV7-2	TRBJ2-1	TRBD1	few	TGTGCCAGCAACCAAGACAGGGGGCACAATGAGCAGTTCTTC	CASNQDRGHNEQFF
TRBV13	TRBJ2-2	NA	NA	TGTGCCAGCAGCTTAGATGGCGGAAACACCGGGGAGCTGTTTTTT	CASSLDGGNTGELFF
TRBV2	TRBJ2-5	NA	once	TGTGCCAGCAGTGCACGGACGGGGGCCCAAGAGACCCAGTACTTC	CASSARTGAQETQYF
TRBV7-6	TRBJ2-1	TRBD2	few	TGTGCCAGCAGCTTACACCCCGGGGTAGCGGGAGGGCCGGAGGATGAGCAGTTCTTC	CASSLHPGVAGGPEDEQFF
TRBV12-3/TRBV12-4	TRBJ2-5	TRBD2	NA	TGTGCCAGCAGCCACCCCCTCATCCGGGAGGATAGGGAGACCCAGTACTTC	CASSHPLIREDRETQYF
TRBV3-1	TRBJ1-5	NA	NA	TGTGCCAGCAGCCAAAGCGGTCGCAGCAATCAGCCCCAGCATTTT	CASSQSGRSNQPQHF
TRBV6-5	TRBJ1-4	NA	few	TGTGCCAGCAGTTGGTCGGACAGTGAAAAACTGTTTTTT	CASSWSDSEKLFF
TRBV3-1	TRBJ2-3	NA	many	TGTGCCAGCAGCCCAGTCCTAGGAGATACGCAGTATTTT	CASSPVLGDTQYF
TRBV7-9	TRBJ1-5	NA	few	TGTGCCAGCAGCTCAAACCAAGGGCAGCCCCAGCATTTT	CASSSNQGQPQHF
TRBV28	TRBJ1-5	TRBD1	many	TGTGCCAGCAGTCGACAGGGGTACAATCAGCCCCAGCATTTT	CASSRQGYNQPQHF
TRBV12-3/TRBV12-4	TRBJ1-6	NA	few	TGTGCCAGCAGTTTCGGGGGGTTTAATTCACCCCTCCACTTT	CASSFGGFNSPLHF
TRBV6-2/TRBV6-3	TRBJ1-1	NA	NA	TGTGCCAGCAGTTACCGGCGGACCCTGAACACTGAAGCTTTCTTT	CASSYRRTLNTEAFF
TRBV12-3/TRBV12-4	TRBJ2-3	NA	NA	TGTGCCAGCAGTCCAGATAGTTCTAGCACAGATACGCAGTATTTT	CASSPDSSSTDTQYF
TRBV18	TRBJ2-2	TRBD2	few	TGTGCCAGCCCGGGACTAACGAACACCGGGGAGCTGTTTTTT	CASPGLTNTGELFF
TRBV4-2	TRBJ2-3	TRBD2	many	TGTGCCAGCAGCCAAGACTCCGGGACTACATACCCTACTAGCACAGATACGCAGTATTTT	CASSQDSGTTYPTSTDTQYF
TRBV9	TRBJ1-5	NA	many	TGTGCCAGCAGCGAGGGGACTACCGTCACATCGCCCCAGCATTTT	CASSEGTTVTSPQHF
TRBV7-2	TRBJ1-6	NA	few	TGTGCCAGCAGCTTCGGGGCCCAGCCCAATAATTCACCCCTCCACTTT	CASSFGAQPNNSPLHF
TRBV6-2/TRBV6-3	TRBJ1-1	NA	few	TGTGCCAGCAGTTACGGGTTCACAGCTTTCTTT	CASSYGFTAFF
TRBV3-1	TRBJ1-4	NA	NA	TGTGCCAGCAGGGACAGTGCAACTAATGAAAAACTGTTTTTT	CASRDSATNEKLFF
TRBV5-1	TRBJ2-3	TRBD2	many	TGCGCCAGCACTACTAGCGGGCCCCAGGATACGCAGTATTTT	CASTTSGPQDTQYF
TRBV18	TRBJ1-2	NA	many	TGTGCCAGCTCACCACCGTCCCTGCCGCACGACTATGGCTACACCTTC	CASSPPSLPHDYGYTF
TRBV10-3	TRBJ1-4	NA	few	TGTGCCATCAGTCAACGGAGTAATGAAAAACTGTTTTTT	CAISQRSNEKLFF
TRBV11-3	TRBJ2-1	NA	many	TGTGCCAGCAGCTTCGCCAGCCGGGGGAGCTCCTACAATGAGCAGTTCTTC	CASSFASRGSSYNEQFF
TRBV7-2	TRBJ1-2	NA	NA	TGTGCCAGCAGCCAAGGAGGAAGGGCTAACTATGGCTACACCTTC	CASSQGGRANYGYTF
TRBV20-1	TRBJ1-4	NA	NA	TGCAGTGCTCTCCGCGAAAAACTGTTTTTT	CSALREKLFF
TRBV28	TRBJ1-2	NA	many	TGTGCCAGCAGTTTATTGAGTTTCAGGGGAGGTGGCTACACCTTC	CASSLLSFRGGGYTF
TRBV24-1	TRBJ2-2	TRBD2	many	TGTGCCACCAGCTTGACTAGCGGGAGGACCGGGGAGCTGTTTTTT	CATSLTSGRTGELFF
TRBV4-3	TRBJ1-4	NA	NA	TGCGCCAGCAGCCAAGATTGGGGACCGACGAATGAAAAACTGTTTTTT	CASSQDWGPTNEKLFF
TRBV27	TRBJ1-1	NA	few	TGTGCCAGCAGTTCGCTCGACAGAGGCTTGAACACTGAAGCTTTCTTT	CASSSLDRGLNTEAFF
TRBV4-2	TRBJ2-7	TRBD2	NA	TGTGCCAGCAGCCCATCTAGCGGGAGACTTTACGAGCAGTACTTC	CASSPSSGRLYEQYF
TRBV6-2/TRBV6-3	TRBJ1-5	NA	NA	TGTGCCAGCAGCTCCGCCCAACAGTCCAATCAGCCCCAGCATTTT	CASSSAQQSNQPQHF